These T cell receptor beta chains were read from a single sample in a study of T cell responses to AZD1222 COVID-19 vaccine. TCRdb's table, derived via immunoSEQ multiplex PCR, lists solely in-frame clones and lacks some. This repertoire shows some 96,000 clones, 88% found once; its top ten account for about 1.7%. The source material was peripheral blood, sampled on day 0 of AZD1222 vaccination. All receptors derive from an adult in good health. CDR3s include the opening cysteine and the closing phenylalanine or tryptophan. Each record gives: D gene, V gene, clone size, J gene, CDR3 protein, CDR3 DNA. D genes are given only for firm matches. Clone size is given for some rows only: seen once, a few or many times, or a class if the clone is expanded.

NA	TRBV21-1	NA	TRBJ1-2	CASSSRPGGDYGYTF	TGTGCCAGCAGCTCCCGCCCGGGGGGGGACTATGGCTACACCTTC
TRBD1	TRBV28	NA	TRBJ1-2	CASGQGDQNYGYTF	TGTGCCAGCGGACAGGGGGACCAGAACTATGGCTACACCTTC
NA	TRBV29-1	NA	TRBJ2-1	CSGRTRYNEQFF	TGCAGCGGGAGGACTCGCTACAATGAGCAGTTCTTC
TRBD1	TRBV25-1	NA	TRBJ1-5	CASSEGTGYQPQHF	TGTGCCAGCAGTGAAGGGACAGGGTATCAGCCCCAGCATTTT
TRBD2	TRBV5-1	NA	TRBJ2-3	CASSLMGRGADTQYF	TGCGCCAGCAGCTTGATGGGGAGGGGCGCAGATACGCAGTATTTT
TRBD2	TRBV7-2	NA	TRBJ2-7	CASSSRTSGSSPQQYF	TGTGCCAGCAGCTCCCGGACTAGCGGGTCCTCACCCCAGCAGTACTTC
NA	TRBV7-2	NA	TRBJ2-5	CASSFATPQYF	TGTGCCAGCAGCTTCGCGACACCCCAGTACTTC
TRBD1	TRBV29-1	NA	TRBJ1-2	CSGGGTGTLGDGYTF	TGCAGCGGAGGAGGGACAGGGACTCTAGGGGATGGCTACACCTTC
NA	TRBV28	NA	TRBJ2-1	CASHGVGYNEQFF	TGTGCCTCACACGGGGTAGGGTACAATGAGCAGTTCTTC
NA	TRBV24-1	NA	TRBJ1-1	CATSDRRAPEAFF	TGTGCCACCAGTGATCGCCGGGCCCCTGAAGCTTTCTTT
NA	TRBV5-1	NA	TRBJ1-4	CASSLASADEKLFF	TGCGCCAGCAGCTTGGCCTCGGCGGATGAAAAACTGTTTTTT
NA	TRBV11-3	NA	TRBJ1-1	CASSLGPEGAFF	TGTGCCAGCAGCTTAGGTCCGGAAGGAGCTTTCTTT
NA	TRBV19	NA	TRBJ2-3	CASTGQPDHTDTQYF	TGTGCCAGCACGGGACAACCCGATCACACAGATACGCAGTATTTT
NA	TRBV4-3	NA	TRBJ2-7	CASSQDLGSGYEQYF	TGCGCCAGCAGCCAAGATCTGGGTAGCGGCTACGAGCAGTACTTC
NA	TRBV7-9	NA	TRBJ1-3	CAGRENSGNTIYF	TGTGCCGGTCGTGAGAACTCTGGAAACACCATATATTTT
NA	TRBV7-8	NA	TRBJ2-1	CASSHHRGARSYNEQFF	TGTGCCAGCAGCCATCATCGTGGGGCCCGCTCCTACAATGAGCAGTTCTTC
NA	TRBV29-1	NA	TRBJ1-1	CSADRTENTEAFF	TGCAGCGCCGATCGGACAGAGAACACTGAAGCTTTCTTT
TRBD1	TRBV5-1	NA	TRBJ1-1	CASRDETGLNTEAFF	TGCGCCAGCAGAGACGAGACAGGGTTGAACACTGAAGCTTTCTTT
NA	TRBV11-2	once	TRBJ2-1	CASSLWYKNTGEQFF	TGTGCCAGCAGCTTATGGTATAAGAACACGGGGGAGCAGTTCTTC
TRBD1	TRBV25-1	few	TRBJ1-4	CASSDEGAANEKLFF	TGTGCCAGCAGTGATGAGGGGGCCGCTAATGAAAAACTGTTTTTT
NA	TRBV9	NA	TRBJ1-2	CASSWPIQGEGGYTF	TGTGCCAGCAGCTGGCCTATACAGGGAGAAGGGGGCTACACCTTC
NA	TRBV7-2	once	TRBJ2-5	CASSLGTGFQETQYF	TGTGCCAGCAGCTTAGGGACGGGTTTCCAAGAGACCCAGTACTTC
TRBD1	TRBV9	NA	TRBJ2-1	CASSAQGAAEQFF	TGTGCCAGCAGCGCGCAGGGGGCCGCTGAGCAGTTCTTC
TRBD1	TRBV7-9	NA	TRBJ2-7	CASSGGTGAREQYF	TGTGCCAGCAGCGGGGGGACAGGGGCGCGCGAGCAGTACTTC
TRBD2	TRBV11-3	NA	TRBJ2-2	CASSLVLAGGPAGELFF	TGTGCCAGCAGCCTAGTCCTAGCGGGAGGGCCCGCCGGGGAGCTGTTTTTT
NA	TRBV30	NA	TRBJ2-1	CAWSGYSTGSREQFF	TGTGCCTGGAGTGGATACTCAACAGGGTCCCGGGAGCAGTTCTTC
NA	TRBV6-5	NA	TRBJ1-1	CASGREGNTEAFF	TGTGCCAGCGGGAGGGAGGGTAACACTGAAGCTTTCTTT
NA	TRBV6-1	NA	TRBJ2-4	CASSESRGTKNIQYF	TGTGCCAGCAGTGAATCACGGGGGACCAAAAACATTCAGTACTTC
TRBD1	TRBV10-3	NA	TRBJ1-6	CAIRQTGDNSPLHF	TGTGCCATCAGGCAGACAGGGGATAATTCACCCCTCCACTTT
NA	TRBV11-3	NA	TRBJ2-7	CASSLEGDPRSEQYF	TGTGCCAGCAGCTTAGAAGGCGACCCCCGAAGCGAGCAGTACTTC
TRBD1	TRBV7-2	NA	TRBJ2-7	CASSLVRGQGRLVYEQYF	TGTGCCAGCAGCTTAGTTAGGGGACAGGGGAGGCTCGTCTACGAGCAGTACTTC
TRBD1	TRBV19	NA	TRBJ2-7	CASSMSTGGLYEQYF	TGTGCCAGTAGTATGTCGACAGGGGGTTTGTACGAGCAGTACTTC
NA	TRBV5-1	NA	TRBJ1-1	CASSATQRQDTSDTEAFF	TGCGCCAGCAGCGCTACGCAACGTCAAGACACCTCGGACACTGAAGCTTTCTTT
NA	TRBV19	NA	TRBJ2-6	CASSDEYLPGANVLTF	TGTGCCAGTAGTGATGAGTACCTACCTGGGGCCAACGTCCTGACTTTC
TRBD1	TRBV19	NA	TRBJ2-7	CASSTGTGTYEQYF	TGTGCCAGTAGCACCGGGACAGGGACCTACGAGCAGTACTTC
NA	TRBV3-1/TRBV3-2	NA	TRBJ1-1	CASSQDGGRGNTEAFF	TGTGCCAGCAGCCAAGATGGAGGCAGGGGAAACACTGAAGCTTTCTTT
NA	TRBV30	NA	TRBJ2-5	CAWSVAPKRQETQYF	TGTGCCTGGAGTGTAGCCCCTAAAAGACAAGAGACCCAGTACTTC
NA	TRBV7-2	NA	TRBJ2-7	CASSFSGKSGYEQYF	TGTGCCAGCAGCTTCTCCGGGAAGAGCGGATACGAGCAGTACTTC
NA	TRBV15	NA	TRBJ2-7	CATRSGYEQYF	TGTGCCACCAGGAGCGGCTACGAGCAGTACTTC
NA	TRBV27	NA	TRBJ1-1	CASSLSRGFTEAFF	TGTGCCAGCAGTTTATCGAGAGGGTTCACTGAAGCTTTCTTT
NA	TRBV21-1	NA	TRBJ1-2	CASSRRGAPYGYTF	TGTGCCAGCAGCCGTAGGGGGGCTCCTTATGGCTACACCTTC
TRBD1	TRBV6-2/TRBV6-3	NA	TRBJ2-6	CASSRDTGEAGANVLTF	TGTGCCAGCAGCCGGGATACAGGGGAAGCTGGGGCCAACGTCCTGACTTTC
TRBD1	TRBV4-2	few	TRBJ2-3	CASSQGAGGADTQYF	TGTGCCAGCAGCCAAGGCGCAGGGGGCGCAGATACGCAGTATTTT
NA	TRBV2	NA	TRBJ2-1	CASSSHSSYNEQFF	TGTGCCAGCAGTAGTCATAGCTCCTACAATGAGCAGTTCTTC
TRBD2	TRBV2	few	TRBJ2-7	CASSVLADISYEQYF	TGTGCCAGCAGCGTACTAGCGGATATTTCCTACGAGCAGTACTTC
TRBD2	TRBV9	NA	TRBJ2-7	CASSRSGSAEQYF	TGTGCCAGCAGCCGTAGCGGGAGCGCCGAGCAGTACTTC
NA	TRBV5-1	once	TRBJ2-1	CASSGPGNQGGNEQFF	TGCGCCAGCAGCGGGCCCGGGAACCAGGGGGGCAATGAGCAGTTCTTC
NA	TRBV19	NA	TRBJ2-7	CASSTGSTYEQYF	TGTGCCAGTAGTACTGGGTCTACCTACGAGCAGTACTTC
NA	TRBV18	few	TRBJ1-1	CASSPQGGDTEAFF	TGTGCCAGCTCACCACAGGGAGGGGACACTGAAGCTTTCTTT
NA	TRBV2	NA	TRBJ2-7	CASRADRQQYF	TGTGCCAGCAGAGCAGACAGACAGCAGTACTTC
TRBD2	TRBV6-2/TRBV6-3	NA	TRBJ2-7	CASSFELTSGNSYEQYF	TGTGCCAGCAGTTTCGAATTGACTAGCGGGAACTCCTACGAGCAGTACTTC
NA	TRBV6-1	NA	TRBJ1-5	CASSFRPPDQPQHF	TGTGCCAGCAGTTTCCGACCCCCGGACCAGCCCCAGCATTTT
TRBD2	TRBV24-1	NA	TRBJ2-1	CATSDPSGSLTNEQFF	TGTGCCACCAGTGACCCCAGCGGGAGCCTTACCAATGAGCAGTTCTTC
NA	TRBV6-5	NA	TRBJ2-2	CASSYKRLNTGELFF	TGTGCCAGCAGTTACAAGCGATTGAACACCGGGGAGCTGTTTTTT
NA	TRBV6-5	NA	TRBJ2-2	CASSYRLRRTGELFF	TGTGCCAGCAGTTACCGACTAAGGCGGACCGGGGAGCTGTTTTTT
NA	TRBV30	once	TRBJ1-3	CAWTGFSVSGSGNTIYF	TGTGCCTGGACAGGGTTCTCAGTATCGGGCTCGGGAAACACCATATATTTT
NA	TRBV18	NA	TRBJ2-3	CASSPGGRPTDTQYF	TGTGCCAGCTCACCAGGGGGCCGCCCCACAGATACGCAGTATTTT
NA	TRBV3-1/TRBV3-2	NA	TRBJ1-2	CASSPTHPYGYTF	TGTGCCAGCAGCCCGACACATCCGTATGGCTACACCTTC